This T cell receptor beta chain was captured by sequencing in a study of blood T cell repertoires in COVID-19. About the study: Some COVID-19 samples were acute and others convalescent; all came from the United States, Italy and Spain. T cells, B-cell-depleted T cells, or PBMCs provided the cDNA or gDNA that served as material.

This CDR3 has 13 amino acids. V was clipped by 3 bases and J by 5 bases, with 10 bases between them. Authors' processing steps: Reference gene primer amplification gave nucleated cell count estimates. Method: immunoSEQ multiplex PCR; TCRdb's copy keeps in-frame clones and lacks some. V, J and clone size were drawn from that table, and D and trimming were deduced from the DNA. The sample lists 100,000 or so clones, about three quarters occurring once. J is TRBJ1-1 and V is TRBV12-3 or TRBV12-4; perhaps TRBD1 as D (6 bases). The receptor was isolated from a woman aged 70-85 years with acute or convalescent COVID-19. The sequenced material came from peripheral blood. DNA of the CDR3: TGTGCCAGCAGTTTCGGCAGGGGTACTGAAGCTTTCTTT. Translated: CASSFGRGTEAFF.